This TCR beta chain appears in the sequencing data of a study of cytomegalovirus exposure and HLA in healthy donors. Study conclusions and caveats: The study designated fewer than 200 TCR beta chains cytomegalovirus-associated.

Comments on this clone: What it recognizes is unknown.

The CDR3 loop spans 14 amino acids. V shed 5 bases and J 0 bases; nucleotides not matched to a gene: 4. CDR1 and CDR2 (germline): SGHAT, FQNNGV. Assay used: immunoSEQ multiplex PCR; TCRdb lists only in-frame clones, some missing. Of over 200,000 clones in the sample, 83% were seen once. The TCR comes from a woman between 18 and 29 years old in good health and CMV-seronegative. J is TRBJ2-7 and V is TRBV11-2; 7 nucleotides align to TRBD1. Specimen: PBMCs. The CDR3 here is CASSRQGSSYEQYF. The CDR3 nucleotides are TGTGCCAGCAGCCGACAGGGAAGCTCCTACGAGCAGTACTTC.